Here is one T cell receptor beta chain with its context. These data belong to a study of beta chain features in type 1 diabetes. CDR1 and CDR2 (germline): SGHDN, FVKESK. This CDR3 has 11 amino acids. Trimming left V 2 bases short and J 3 bases short, with 2 bases between. Reverse transcription of all isolated RNA meant that expressed TCRB transcripts were sequenced. Clones were read by immunoSEQ multiplex PCR, and TCRdb kept only the in-frame ones, dropping some. Of about 620,000 clones listed, roughly 15% were seen once; the top ten hold roughly 0.098%. The V and J genes are TRBV14 and TRBJ2-7; D unresolved. This clonotype was sampled from a man aged 18 to 30 in good health. The sequenced sample consisted of naive CD4+ T cells from blood. CDR3 in amino acids: CASSQNYEQYF. As DNA, the CDR3 is TGTGCCAGCAGCCAAAACTACGAGCAGTACTTC. The entire variable domain, with the rest obtained from reference TRBV14 and TRBJ2-7, is as follows: EAGVTQFPSHSVIEKGQTVTLRCDPISGHDNLYWYRRVMGKEIKFLLHFVKESKQDESGMPNNRFLAERTGGTYSTLKVQPAELEDSGVYFCASSQNYEQYFGPGTRLTVT.